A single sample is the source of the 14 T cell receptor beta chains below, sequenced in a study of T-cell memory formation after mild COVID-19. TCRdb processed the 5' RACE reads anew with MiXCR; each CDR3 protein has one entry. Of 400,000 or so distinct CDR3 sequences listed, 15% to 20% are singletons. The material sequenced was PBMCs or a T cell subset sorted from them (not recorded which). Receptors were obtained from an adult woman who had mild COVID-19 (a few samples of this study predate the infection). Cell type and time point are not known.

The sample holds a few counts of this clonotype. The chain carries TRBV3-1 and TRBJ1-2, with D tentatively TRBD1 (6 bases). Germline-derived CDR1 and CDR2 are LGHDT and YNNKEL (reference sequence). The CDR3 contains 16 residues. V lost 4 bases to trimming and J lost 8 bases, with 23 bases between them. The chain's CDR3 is CASSPARDTQRRGYTF. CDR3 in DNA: TGTGCCAGCAGCCCCGCCCGGGACACCCAAAGGCGAGGCTACACCTTC.

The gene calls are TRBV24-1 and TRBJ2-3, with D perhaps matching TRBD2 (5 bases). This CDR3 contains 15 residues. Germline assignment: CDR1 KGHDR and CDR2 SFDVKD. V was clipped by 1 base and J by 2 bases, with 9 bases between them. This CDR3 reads CATSDFGGLTDTQYF. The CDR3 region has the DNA TGTGCCACCAGTGATTTCGGCGGACTCACAGATACGCAGTATTTT.

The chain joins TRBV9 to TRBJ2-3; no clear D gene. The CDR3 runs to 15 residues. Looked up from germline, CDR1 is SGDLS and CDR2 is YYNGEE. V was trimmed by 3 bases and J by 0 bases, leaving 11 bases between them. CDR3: CASSGSVASTDTQYF. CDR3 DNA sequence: TGTGCCAGCAGCGGTTCGGTCGCTAGCACAGATACGCAGTATTTT.

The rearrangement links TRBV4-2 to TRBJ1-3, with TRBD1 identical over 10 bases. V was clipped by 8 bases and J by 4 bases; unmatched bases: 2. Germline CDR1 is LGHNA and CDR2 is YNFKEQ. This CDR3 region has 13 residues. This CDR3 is CASGTGEGNTIYF. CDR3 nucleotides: TGTGCCAGCGGGACAGGGGAGGGAAACACCATATATTTT.

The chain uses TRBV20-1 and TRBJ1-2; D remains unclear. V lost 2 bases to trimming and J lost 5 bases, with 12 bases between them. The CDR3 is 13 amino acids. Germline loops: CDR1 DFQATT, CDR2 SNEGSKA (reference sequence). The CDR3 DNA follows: TGCAGTGCTAGACGATTTGAAGGGTATGGCTACACCTTC. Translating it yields CSARRFEGYGYTF.

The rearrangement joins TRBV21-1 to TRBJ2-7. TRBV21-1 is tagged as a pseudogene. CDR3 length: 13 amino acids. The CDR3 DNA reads TGTGCCAGCAGCAAGACAAGCCGCTACGAGCAGTACTTC. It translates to CASSKTSRYEQYF.

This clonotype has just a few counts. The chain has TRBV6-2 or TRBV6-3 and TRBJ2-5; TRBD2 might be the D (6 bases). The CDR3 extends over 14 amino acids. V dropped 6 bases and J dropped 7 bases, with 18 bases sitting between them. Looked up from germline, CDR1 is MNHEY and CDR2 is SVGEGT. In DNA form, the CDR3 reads TGTGCCAGCAGCGACCCGGGACTCGGAACGACCCAGTACTTC. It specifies CASSDPGLGTTQYF.

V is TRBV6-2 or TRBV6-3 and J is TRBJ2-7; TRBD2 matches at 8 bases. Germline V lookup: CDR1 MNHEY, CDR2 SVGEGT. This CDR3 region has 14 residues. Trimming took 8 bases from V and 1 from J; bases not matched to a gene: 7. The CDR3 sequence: CASLLPGGSYEQYF. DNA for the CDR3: TGTGCCAGCCTCCTACCGGGGGGGTCCTACGAGCAGTACTTC.

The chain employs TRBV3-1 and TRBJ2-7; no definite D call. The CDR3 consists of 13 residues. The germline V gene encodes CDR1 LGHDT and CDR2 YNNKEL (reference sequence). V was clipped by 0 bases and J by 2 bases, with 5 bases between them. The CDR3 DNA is TGTGCCAGCAGCCAAGATGTCGCCTACGAGCAGTACTTC. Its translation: CASSQDVAYEQYF.

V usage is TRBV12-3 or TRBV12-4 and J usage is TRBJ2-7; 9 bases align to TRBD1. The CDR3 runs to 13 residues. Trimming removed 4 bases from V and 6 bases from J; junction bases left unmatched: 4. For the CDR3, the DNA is TGTGCCAGCAGTTCCGGGACAGGGATCGAGCAGTACTTC. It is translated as CASSSGTGIEQYF.

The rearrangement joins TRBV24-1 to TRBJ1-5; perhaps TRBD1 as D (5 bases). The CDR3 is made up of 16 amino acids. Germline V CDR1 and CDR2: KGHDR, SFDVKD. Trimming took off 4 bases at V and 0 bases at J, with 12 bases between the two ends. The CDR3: CATSDSGPNSNQPQHF. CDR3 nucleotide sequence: TGTGCCACCAGTGACTCGGGACCGAATAGCAATCAGCCCCAGCATTTT.

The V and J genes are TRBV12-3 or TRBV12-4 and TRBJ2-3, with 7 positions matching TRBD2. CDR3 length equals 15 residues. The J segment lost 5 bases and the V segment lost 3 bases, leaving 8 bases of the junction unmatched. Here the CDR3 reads CASSFLGERGDTQYF. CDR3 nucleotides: TGTGCCAGCAGTTTCTTGGGGGAGCGGGGAGATACGCAGTATTTT.

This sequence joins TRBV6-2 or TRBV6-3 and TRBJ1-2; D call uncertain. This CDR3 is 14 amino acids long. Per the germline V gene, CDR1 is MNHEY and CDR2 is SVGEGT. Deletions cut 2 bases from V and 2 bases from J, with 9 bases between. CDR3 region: CASSYDPANYGYTF. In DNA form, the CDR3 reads TGTGCCAGCAGTTACGACCCAGCAAACTATGGCTACACCTTC.

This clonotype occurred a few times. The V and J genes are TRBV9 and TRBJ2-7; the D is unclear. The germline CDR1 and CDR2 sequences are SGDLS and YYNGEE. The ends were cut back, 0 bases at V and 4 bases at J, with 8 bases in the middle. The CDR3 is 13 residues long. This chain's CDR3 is CASSVALGYEQYF. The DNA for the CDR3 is TGTGCCAGCAGCGTAGCTCTGGGGTACGAGCAGTACTTC.